This T cell receptor beta chain was sequenced during a study of beta chain features in type 1 diabetes. Purity exceeded 95% in all sorted populations. Whole-study findings and limits: cDNA-based sequencing might over-represent cells highly expressing TCR. Any HLA effect on TCRB rearrangement was left unresolved by small sub-analyses. Researchers caution that PCR might favor shorter templates, equally among patients and controls. Shortening that was moderate but significant affected the TCRB CDR3s of Type 1 diabetes patients in all four CD4+ subsets.

CDR1 is SNHLY and CDR2 is FYNNEI in the germline V gene. This CDR3 contains 14 residues. The ends were cut back, 7 bases at V and 7 bases at J, with 19 bases in the middle. All of the isolated RNA was reverse transcribed, so expressed TCRB transcripts were sequenced. Clones were read by immunoSEQ multiplex PCR, and TCRdb kept only the in-frame ones, dropping some. The table records roughly 240,000 clones, about 23% of them present only once. Concerning this clone itself: Its antigen remains unidentified.

The genes are TRBV2 and TRBJ1-2; D is ambiguous. The receptor was derived from a woman aged 30 to 39 with type 1 diabetes. Sample: naive CD4+ T cells from blood. As DNA, the CDR3 is TGTGCCAGCAAAGGCGGTGCTCTCCGGGTTGGCTACACCTTC. Protein: CASKGGALRVGYTF. Full variable domain (rest looked up from reference TRBV2 and TRBJ1-2): EPEVTQTPSHQVTQMGQEVILRCVPISNHLYFYWYRQILGQKVEFLVSFYNNEISEKSEIFDDQFSVERPDGSNFTLKIRSTKLEDSAMYFCASKGGALRVGYTFGSGTRLTVV.